The text below deals with one T cell receptor (beta chain). Its antigen is currently unknown. Drug-resistant or recurrent cytomegalovirus affected these solid-organ transplant recipient patients. The data were produced by immunoSEQ multiplex PCR, yet TCRdb's version contains in-frame clones alone and is incomplete. The table lists tens of thousands of clones, about 94% of them singletons. This specimen belongs to a study of T cell therapy after organ transplantation. J was trimmed by 7 bases and V by 6 bases; bases with no gene match: 6. Looked up from germline, CDR1 is MNHEY and CDR2 is SMNVEV (reference sequence). The CDR3 loop spans 14 amino acids. Findings of the study overall: Endogenous clonotypes not in therapy products appeared after therapy alongside transferred ones. CD8 clonality fold change after therapy inversely tracked pretherapy clonality. Nonresponder repertoires showed strong pretherapy expansions, barely changing post-therapy.

Source: CD8+ T cells from blood, taken before autologous CMV-specific T cell therapy. The sequence came from a human patient who had received a solid organ transplant and had CMV disease. The chain couples TRBV27 to TRBJ1-5; 10 bases agree with TRBD1. CDR3 DNA sequence: TGTGCCAGCAGCCTAGACAGGGGGCACCAGCCCCAGCATTTT. Translated, it gives CASSLDRGHQPQHF.